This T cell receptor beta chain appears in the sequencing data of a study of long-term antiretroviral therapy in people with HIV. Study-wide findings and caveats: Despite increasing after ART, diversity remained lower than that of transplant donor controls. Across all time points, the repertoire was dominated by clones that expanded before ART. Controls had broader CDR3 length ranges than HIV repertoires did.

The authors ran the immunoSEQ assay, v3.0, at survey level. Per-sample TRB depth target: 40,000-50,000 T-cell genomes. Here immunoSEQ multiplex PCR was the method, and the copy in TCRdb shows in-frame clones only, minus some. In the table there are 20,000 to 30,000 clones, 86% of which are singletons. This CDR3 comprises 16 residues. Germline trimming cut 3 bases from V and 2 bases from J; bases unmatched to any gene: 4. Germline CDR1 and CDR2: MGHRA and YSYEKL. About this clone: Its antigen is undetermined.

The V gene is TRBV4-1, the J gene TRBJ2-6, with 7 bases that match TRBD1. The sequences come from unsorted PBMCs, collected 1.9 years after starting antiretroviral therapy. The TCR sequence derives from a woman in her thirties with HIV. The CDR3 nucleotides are TGCGCCAGCAGCCAGACAGGGACCCCTGGGGCCAACGTCCTGACTTTC. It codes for CASSQTGTPGANVLTF.